This T cell receptor (beta chain) was profiled in a study of blood T cell repertoires in COVID-19 (dated by TCRdb to 2018 to 2020). General notes on the study: Collaborator samples came from the United States, Italy and Spain and covered acute and convalescent phases of COVID-19. Sample metadata almost always included a de-identified subject ID, COVID-19 status, age in years and sex. The prospective study material was composed of cDNA or gDNA derived from T cells, B-cell-depleted T cells, or PBMCs. Where available, HLA class I and class II types were taken from metadata supplied by the sample provider and were not determined by assay-based typing. The repertoires were released in a freely available public database intended as a resource for research on the immune response to SARS-CoV-2. Deeply sampled blood TCRbeta repertoires from subjects exposed to, actively infected with, or recovered from COVID-19 were included in the dataset. The samples were drawn from the first 160 participants of the ongoing ImmuneRACE study and from more than 1,000 subjects provided by 6 global collaborators.

In the germline V gene (reference sequence), CDR1 corresponds to WNHNN and CDR2 to SYGVQD. A distance of 6 bases separates the germline ends of V and J, which lose 8 bases and 1 base respectively. Taken from cysteine to phenylalanine, the CDR3 has 12 residues. The DNA shown is the 36-base CDR3, in frame from base 1. This clone was counted a single time. This clone's antigen is unknown. Per-base quality was not reported, and no clone a single base away is much larger than it. Whole blood was collected in K2EDTA tubes by collaborating institutions according to the institutions' own protocols. Collaborator samples were shipped for TCRbeta analysis as frozen whole blood, isolated PBMCs, or DNA extracted from either sample type. The immunoSEQ Assay, a bias-controlled multiplex PCR, was used to amplify TCRbeta CDR3 regions from genomic DNA. The paper's processing steps were these. The number of nucleated cells in each sample was estimated by amplification of reference gene primers within the assay. Sequence reads were collapsed and filtered to measure the absolute abundance of every unique TCRbeta CDR3 rearrangement. Productive Simpson clonality was computed per sample as the square root of Simpson's diversity index over productive rearrangements. Imported from immuneACCESS, the table was reduced by TCRdb to in-frame sequences with V and J called. These copies leave out some clones; in studies compared against another copy, an unresolved V gene accounts for under half, and the cause of the remainder is not known. That table gives V, J and clone size, and the DNA gave D and trimming. The sample contains under 200,000 clones, over 80% of them found a single time. The ten largest clonotypes hold less than 3% of the sample.

Results the study describes overall, beyond this receptor: How much clinical and demographic metadata was included differed by source and by participant, and the metadata was provided uncurated.

The clonotype originates from a woman aged 60 to 75 with acute or convalescent COVID-19. Sample: peripheral blood. The chain employs TRBV10-1 and TRBJ1-5, and possibly TRBD1, on 5 matching bases. The CDR3 sequence is CASGASNQPQHF. The bases are TGCGCCAGCGGGGCAAGCAATCAGCCCCAGCATTTT.